Presented here are 17 T cell receptor beta chains from one specimen sequenced in a study of graft-versus-host responses after intestinal transplantation (TCRdb year 2021). Per the publication, the time point label means: cells obtained before transplantation from donor or recipient. No antigen has been identified for these receptors. Library construction relied on the immunoSEQ multiplex PCR assay. TCRdb holds this immuneACCESS table with in-frame rearrangements only. Some clones are missing; in checked studies, unresolved V genes explain under half, and the rest has no known cause. The sample records roughly 85,000 clones, around 93% of which are singletons. The ten top clones hold 7% to 9.5% of the sample. Sample: unstimulated CD8+ T cells sorted from spleen or lymph node cells, taken before transplant. The receptors originated from a human donor who was the organ donor for an intestinal transplant.

The chain is built from TRBV29-1 and TRBJ2-5; 7 nucleotides line up with TRBD1. The junction had 7 bases not matched to a gene; V was cut back by 0 bases and J by 0 bases. Germline CDR1 is SQVTM and CDR2 is ANQGSEA. The CDR3 length is 16 residues. This chain's CDR3 is CSVEEFRGQDQETQYF. CDR3 DNA sequence: TGCAGCGTTGAAGAGTTCCGAGGACAGGACCAAGAGACCCAGTACTTC. Supplemented by reference TRBV29-1 and TRBJ2-5, the full variable domain reads SAVISQKPSRDICQRGTSLTIQCQVDSQVTMMFWYRQQPGQSLTLIATANQGSEATYESGFVIDKFPISRPNLTFSTLTVSNMSPEDSSIYLCSVEEFRGQDQETQYFGPGTRLLVL.

In this sample, this clone turned up a few times. The sample carries other DNA sequences with the same CDR3. V is TRBV27 and J is TRBJ2-7; D unclear. CDR1 is MNHEY and CDR2 is SMNVEV in the germline V gene (reference sequence). V was cut by 2 bases and J by 4 bases, with 9 bases left in between. This CDR3 is built from 13 residues. The CDR3 region is CASSLGQPYEQYF. As DNA, the CDR3 is TGTGCCAGCAGTTTAGGGCAGCCGTACGAGCAGTACTTC.

The J gene is TRBJ2-3, the V gene TRBV5-1; 9 bases align to TRBD1. The trim removed 5 bases at V and 5 bases at J, leaving 21 bases unmatched. This CDR3 is 19 amino acids long. Germline V gene lookup returns CDR1 SGHRS and CDR2 YFSETQ. The CDR3 coding sequence is TGCGCCAGCAGGATAGGAGACAGGGGGATCTTCCACCAGCGAGATACGCAGTATTTT. Translating it yields CASRIGDRGIFHQRDTQYF. Full variable domain (missing parts from reference TRBV5-1 and TRBJ2-3): KAGVTQTPRYLIKTRGQQVTLSCSPISGHRSVSWYQQTPGQGLQFLFEYFSETQRNKGNFPGRFSGRQFSNSRSEMNVSTLELGDSALYLCASRIGDRGIFHQRDTQYFGPGTRLTVL.

The chain employs TRBV5-4 and TRBJ2-5; weak D call: TRBD2 (6 bases). Trimming took off 0 bases at V and 11 bases at J, with 14 bases between the two ends. The CDR3 spans 13 residues. Germline V gene data show CDR1 as SGHNT and CDR2 as YYREEE (reference sequence). DNA of the CDR3: TGTGCCAGCAGCTTGGCCGCAGGGACTCTACAGTACTTC. Encoded protein: CASSLAAGTLQYF.

The V and J genes are TRBV4-2 and TRBJ1-4, with D tentatively TRBD1 (5 bases). The CDR3 has 14 amino acids. The germline V gene encodes CDR1 LGHNA and CDR2 YNFKEQ. The ends were cut back, 1 base at V and 6 bases at J, with 9 bases in the middle. CDR3 DNA sequence: TGTGCCAGCAGCCAAGGCGGGGCAGATGAAAAACTGTTTTTT. Its protein is CASSQGGADEKLFF.

The chain couples TRBV4-1 to TRBJ2-1; TRBD2 aligns across 7 bases. V was clipped by 4 bases and J by 4 bases; unmatched bases: 10. Looked up from germline, CDR1 is MGHRA and CDR2 is YSYEKL. This CDR3 spans 16 amino acids. The CDR3 sequence: CASSLITVGLYNEQFF. Here the CDR3 DNA reads TGCGCCAGCAGCCTCATCACAGTGGGACTATACAATGAGCAGTTCTTC.

V gene TRBV28 combines with J gene TRBJ1-2, with 8 bases fitting TRBD1. Trimming took 4 bases from V and 6 from J; bases not matched to a gene: 7. The CDR3 is made up of 14 amino acids. Germline CDR1 is MDHEN and CDR2 is SYDVKM. The CDR3 DNA sequence: TGTGCCAGCAGTTCCCTGGACAGGGTGGATGGCTACACCTTC. This codes for CASSSLDRVDGYTF.

The chain is built from TRBV11-2 and TRBJ2-5, with 9 positions matching TRBD2. The CDR3 has 16 amino acids. V dropped 1 base and J dropped 1; count of bases not matched to a gene: 4. Per germline, CDR1 SGHAT and CDR2 FQNNGV. DNA of the CDR3: TGTGCCAGCAGCTTAGTGGCGGGGGGGACCCAAGAGACCCAGTACTTC. Amino acid sequence: CASSLVAGGTQETQYF. The whole variable domain, remainder taken from reference TRBV11-2 and TRBJ2-5, is EAGVAQSPRYKIIEKRQSVAFWCNPISGHATLYWYQQILGQGPKLLIQFQNNGVVDDSQLPKDRFSAERLKGVDSTLKIQPAKLEDSAVYLCASSLVAGGTQETQYFGPGTRLLVL.

The chain joins TRBV12-5 to TRBJ2-7; TRBD1 agrees at 8 bases. Trimming at V came to 6 bases and at J to 3 bases, leaving 4 bases not matched to a gene. The CDR3 has 13 amino acids. Germline V gives CDR1 LGHNT, CDR2 FRNRAP. The CDR3 DNA sequence: TGTGCTAGTGGCTTTGGACAGGGCTACGAGCAGTACTTC. It specifies CASGFGQGYEQYF.

The genes are TRBV9 and TRBJ2-1; 7 bases map to TRBD2. V shed 3 bases, J shed 5 bases, and the junction held 8 bases outside the gene matches. Germline assignment: CDR1 SGDLS and CDR2 YYNGEE. This CDR3 is 15 amino acids long. For the CDR3, the DNA is TGTGCCAGCAGCGGGGGACTATCTCTTGACAATGAGCAGTTCTTC. Its protein product is CASSGGLSLDNEQFF. Supplemented by reference TRBV9 and TRBJ2-1, the full variable domain reads DSGVTQTPKHLITATGQRVTLRCSPRSGDLSVYWYQQSLDQGLQFLIQYYNGEERAKGNILERFSAQQFPDLHSELNLSSLELGDSALYFCASSGGLSLDNEQFFGPGTRLTVL.

In the case of this clone: Sequence at one end of the junction differs from germline and may be a read error. The rearrangement uses TRBV6-1 and TRBJ1-1, with 7 bases identical to TRBD1. This CDR3 spans 14 amino acids. Germline V gene lookup returns CDR1 MNHNS and CDR2 SASEGT. CDR3 nucleotide sequence: TGTGCCATCAGTGAGTCTAGGTACAGGGGTGAAGCTTTCTTT. It yields the protein CAISESRYRGEAFF.

This clone was found a few times. The rearrangement uses TRBV11-3 and TRBJ2-5; 8 bases align to TRBD2. CDR3 length: 16 residues. From germline, CDR1 is SGHNT and CDR2 YENEEA. V was pared by 1 base and J by 4 bases, with 8 bases of the junction left unmatched. The CDR3 DNA is TGTGCCAGCAGCTTAGGCCAGAGCGGGAGCCGAGAGACCCAGTACTTC. Its protein product is CASSLGQSGSRETQYF.

The genes are TRBV10-1 and TRBJ1-5; no clear D. V was clipped by 0 bases and J by 7 bases, with 4 bases between them. This CDR3 has 12 residues. Germline V gives CDR1 WNHNN, CDR2 SYGVQD (reference sequence). CDR3 sequence reads: CASSESGQPQHF. CDR3 coding DNA: TGCGCCAGCAGTGAGTCTGGGCAGCCCCAGCATTTT.

The J gene is TRBJ1-1, the V gene TRBV5-4; maybe TRBD1 (5 bases). Trimming removed 4 bases at V and 0 bases at J, with 13 bases between. The CDR3 consists of 15 residues. In germline, CDR1 is SGHNT, CDR2 YYREEE (reference sequence). The CDR3 protein is CASSNQGLLNTEAFF. The CDR3 nucleotides read TGTGCCAGCAGCAACCAGGGACTGCTGAACACTGAAGCTTTCTTT.

The V call is TRBV5-5, the J call TRBJ1-1, with D unresolved. The CDR3 covers 11 residues. Germline CDR1 SGHKS, CDR2 YYEKEE (reference sequence). The V end lost 5 bases, the J end lost 9 bases, and 11 bases lay between the germline ends. The CDR3, as DNA: TGTGCCAGCAGTTCCGGGTCCCAAGCTTTCTTT. Its translation: CASSSGSQAFF.

The chain couples TRBV5-1 to TRBJ2-1; no firm D call. V lost 4 bases, J lost 0 bases, and 11 bases lay in between. Germline CDR1 and CDR2: SGHRS and YFSETQ. The CDR3 length is 15 residues. The CDR3 DNA sequence: TGCGCCAGCAGCCCCATAGAGAGCTCCTACAATGAGCAGTTCTTC. Residues: CASSPIESSYNEQFF.

This clone has only one observation. V usage is TRBV2 and J usage is TRBJ2-3; 8 bases fit TRBD2. Germline values: CDR1 SNHLY, CDR2 FYNNEI. Trimming cost V 3 bases and J 1 base; bases outside gene matches: 6. The CDR3 covers 16 residues. The CDR3 region is CASSEPGTRRTDTQYF. The DNA of the CDR3 is TGTGCCAGCAGTGAGCCCGGGACTAGACGCACAGATACGCAGTATTTT.